This paragraph covers one TCR beta chain sequence. Its antigen is as yet unknown. The record originates from a study of shared clonotypes between healthy human individuals. V was trimmed by 0 bases and J by 2 bases, leaving 11 bases between them. The germline CDR1 and CDR2 sequences are SGHTA and FQGNSA. The length of the CDR3 is 15 residues. Profiled with immunoSEQ multiplex PCR; TCRdb holds only in-frame clones, not every one. The profile shows 2 million to 3 million clones, about 92% of them singletons. The study, taken as a whole, reports: Expectations were that clonotype sharing among donors would be affected by sequencing depth.

V and J are TRBV7-2 and TRBJ2-7; maybe TRBD2 (6 bases). The sequencing input was naive CD4+ T cells sorted from blood. Subset specified: CD45RA+ positively selected. The TCR originated in a man younger than 35 in good health. The CDR3 spells CASSLASGGTYEQYF. CDR3 in DNA: TGTGCCAGCAGCTTAGCGAGCGGCGGGACCTACGAGCAGTACTTC.